These 6 T cell receptor beta chains were sequenced from one sample in a study of T-cell reconstitution after alpha-beta-depleted transplantation in children. Researchers prepared the TCRbeta library using unique molecular identifiers, the study reports. TCRdb called the PCR reads again in MiXCR, with one record for every CDR3 protein. The profile covers 300,000 to 350,000 distinct CDR3 sequences, with under 20% appearing a single time and roughly 40% taken by the ten largest. The specimen was PBMCs, mostly from graft donor cells, collected 360 days after TCRalphabeta/CD19-depleted stem cell transplant. These receptors came from a male patient aged 2 to 9 who had a stem cell transplant for acute lymphoblastic leukemia, so the T cells may come from the graft donor.

This clonotype was counted only a few times. This chain connects TRBV7-8 to TRBJ2-5; no reliable D call. This CDR3 contains 18 residues. Germline assignment: CDR1 SGHVS and CDR2 FQNEAQ. The V and J ends lost 2 bases and 0 bases respectively, with 19 bases between them. In DNA form, the CDR3 reads TGTGCCAGCAGCTTAAATTTCCCCGCCCGAAGGTACCAAGAGACCCAGTACTTC. Translation gives CASSLNFPARRYQETQYF.

A few counts support this clonotype. V and J are TRBV6-2 or TRBV6-3 and TRBJ2-5; 7 bases are shared with TRBD1. Germline assignment: CDR1 MNHEY and CDR2 SVGEGT. V was clipped by 2 bases and J by 2 bases; unmatched bases: 17. This CDR3 comprises 19 residues. The CDR3 DNA follows: TGTGCCAGCAGTTACCCCCGCTTCGGGGTAGGGGGCTCTCAAGAGACCCAGTACTTC. The encoded protein is CASSYPRFGVGGSQETQYF.

This clonotype was detected a few times. This chain connects TRBV20-1 to TRBJ2-7; D is unresolved. V was shortened by 7 bases and J by 5 bases, with 15 bases between the two germline ends. This CDR3 has 12 amino acids. Germline V CDR1 and CDR2: DFQATT, SNEGSKA (reference sequence). The CDR3 spells CSVLAPLDEQYF. Written as DNA, the CDR3 is TGCAGTGTACTTGCACCGTTAGACGAGCAGTACTTC.

This clonotype was seen only a few times. The genes are TRBV20-1 and TRBJ2-3; TRBD2 matches at 10 bases. The V gene end was trimmed by 3 bases and the J gene end by 4 bases; junction bases not matched to a gene: 4. CDR3 length equals 14 residues. Germline V gene sequence: CDR1 DFQATT, CDR2 SNEGSKA (reference sequence). The CDR3 is CSASTSGTPDTQYF. Here the CDR3 DNA reads TGCAGTGCTAGCACTAGCGGGACCCCAGATACGCAGTATTTT.

Only a few counts were recorded for this clonotype. V usage is TRBV28 and J usage is TRBJ2-1; D ambiguous. Trimming stripped 4 bases from V and 7 bases from J, with 14 bases between. This CDR3 spans 14 amino acids. Germline CDR1 and CDR2: MDHEN and SYDVKM. The CDR3 loop is CASSSMGSTNEQFF. CDR3 sequence (DNA): TGTGCCAGCAGTTCCATGGGATCTACAAATGAGCAGTTCTTC.

A few counts support this clonotype. Here the CDR3 reads CASSRRLAGASSYNEQFF. The CDR3 nucleotides read TGTGCCAGCAGCCGGAGGCTAGCGGGAGCGAGCTCCTACAATGAGCAGTTCTTC. V is TRBV9 and J is TRBJ2-1, with 10 bases lining up with TRBD2. The V segment lost 4 bases and the J segment 0 bases; nucleotides outside the gene matches: 10. CDR3 length equals 18 residues. The germline V gene encodes CDR1 SGDLS and CDR2 YYNGEE.